This T cell receptor (beta chain) appears in the sequencing data of a study of T-cell memory formation after mild COVID-19. The CDR3 has 14 residues. Germline values: CDR1 MNHNS, CDR2 SASEGT. V gave up 1 base and J gave up 5 bases, with 11 bases separating them. TCR alpha and TCR beta cDNA libraries with sample barcodes and UMIs came from 5'RACE using constant-segment primers. From the 5' RACE reads, TCRdb called clonotypes with MiXCR, one entry per CDR3 protein. The sample has roughly 510,000 distinct CDR3 sequences; approximately 15% are singletons. This TCR derives from an adult woman who had mild COVID-19 (a few samples of this study predate the infection). Cell type and time point are not known. Source material: PBMCs or a T cell subset sorted from them (not recorded which). The J gene is TRBJ2-5, the V gene TRBV6-1, with D hard to call. The CDR3 loop reads CASSEGSAWETQYF. CDR3 coding DNA: TGTGCCAGCAGTGAAGGATCCGCGTGGGAGACCCAGTACTTC.